Sequencing of this TCR beta chain was carried out in a study of regulatory dendritic cells for organ transplantation. Study-wide results and limits: Memory T cells were less diverse than naive, with memory CD8+ most oligoclonal. Regulatory dendritic cells appeared to expand memory CD8+ clones less than mature ones. Resting memory CD8+ T cells held the most alloreactive clonotypes.

Sequenced by immunoSEQ multiplex PCR; TCRdb stores in-frame clones only, minus some. The sample lists 21,000 or so clones, about 79% occurring once. Concerning this clone itself: Its target is not known.

CD4+ or CD8+ T cells were sorted as naive CD45RA+ or memory CD45RO+. The CDR3 extends over 14 amino acids. Germline V gene lookup returns CDR1 SGHRS and CDR2 YFSETQ. V dropped 3 bases and J dropped 3 bases, with 12 bases sitting between them. Sample: memory CD4+ T cells from blood. Described subset: CD45RO+ memory T cells. The chain has TRBV5-1 and TRBJ1-1, with a tentative D call TRBD1 (6 bases). The TCR originated in a human donor in good health. CDR3 sequence: CASSSGTSDTEAFF. The DNA for the CDR3 is TGCGCCAGCAGCTCCGGGACATCAGACACTGAAGCTTTCTTT.